The TCR beta chain under discussion was sequenced for a study of cytomegalovirus exposure and HLA in healthy donors. Across the whole study: An early release of data contained tens of millions of unique TCRs, which came from HLA-typed donors. General study points: TCR beta chains associated with HLA were, in a later analysis, more clonally expanded than equally common others. An apparent linkage of common viral pathogens to several of the most significant clusters emerged in a later analysis.

V lost 6 bases, J lost 6 bases, and 17 bases lay in between. Germline-derived CDR1 and CDR2 are MDHEN and SYDVKM. The CDR3 sequence is 15 residues long. As for this clone: The antigen is undetermined.

60 Vbeta and 13 Jbeta primers were used in PCR. Clones were sequenced by immunoSEQ multiplex PCR, and TCRdb holds only the in-frame ones, with some missing. The table includes roughly 190,000 clones, 65% to 90% detected once. The TCR was taken from a man aged 40-55 years in good health and CMV-seropositive. The specimen sequenced was PBMCs. This rearrangement joins TRBV28 to TRBJ1-4; possibly TRBD1 for D (6 bases). Here the CDR3 reads CASSPGGGMYEKLFF. The DNA of the CDR3 is TGTGCCAGCAGCCCCGGGGGGGGCATGTATGAAAAACTGTTTTTT.